This TCR beta chain was recovered during a study of blood T cells in healthy people across ages. CDR3 length: 14 amino acids. CDR1 is MGHRA and CDR2 is YSYEKL in the germline V gene. Then a second PCR, running about 6 to 12 cycles, was carried out with a sample-barcoded 5' primer and a J-beta primer mix. Tags on each cDNA molecule came from a template-switch adaptor with 12 random nucleotides. TCRdb called the 5' RACE reads again in MiXCR, with one record for every CDR3 protein. The sample lists about 830,000 distinct CDR3 sequences; 62% were seen once. This clonotype was counted ten times or more. Sequence at one end of the junction differs from germline and may be a read error.

This clonotype was obtained from a man aged 25-40 years in good health. The rearrangement uses TRBV4-1 and TRBJ2-7; 10 bases agree with TRBD1. The specimen was blood. For the CDR3, the DNA is TGTGCCAGCAGCTCGGGACAGGGGCCCTACGAGCAGTACTTC. Translating it yields CASSSGQGPYEQYF.